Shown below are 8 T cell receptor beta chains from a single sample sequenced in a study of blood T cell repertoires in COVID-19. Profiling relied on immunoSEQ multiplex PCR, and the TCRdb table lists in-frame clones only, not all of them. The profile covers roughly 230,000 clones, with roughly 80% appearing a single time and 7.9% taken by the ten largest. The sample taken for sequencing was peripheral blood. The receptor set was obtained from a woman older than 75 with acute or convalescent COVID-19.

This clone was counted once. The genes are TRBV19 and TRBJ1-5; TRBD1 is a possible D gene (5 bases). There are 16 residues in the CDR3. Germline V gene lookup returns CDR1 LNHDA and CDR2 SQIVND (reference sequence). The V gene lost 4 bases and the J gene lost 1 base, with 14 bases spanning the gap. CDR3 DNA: TGTGCCAGTAGTAAACCTCGGGGGTTGAGCAATCAGCCCCAGCATTTT. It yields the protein CASSKPRGLSNQPQHF.

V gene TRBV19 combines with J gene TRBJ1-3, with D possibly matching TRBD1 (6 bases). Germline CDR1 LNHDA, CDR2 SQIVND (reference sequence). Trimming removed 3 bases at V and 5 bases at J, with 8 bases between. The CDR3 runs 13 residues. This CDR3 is CASSIDRRNTIYF. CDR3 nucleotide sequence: TGTGCCAGTAGTATTGACAGGAGAAACACCATATATTTT.

The CDR3 sequence: CASLGVAGKTYNEQFF. The DNA for the CDR3 is TGTGCCAGCTTGGGAGTAGCGGGAAAGACTTACAATGAGCAGTTCTTC. This chain joins TRBV3-1 (or the pseudogene TRBV3-2) and TRBJ2-1, with 8 bases aligning to TRBD2. The CDR3 is 16 amino acids. The germline V gene encodes CDR1 LGHDT and CDR2 YNNKEL (reference sequence). With 8 bases clipped from V and 4 bases from J, the junction kept 13 bases outside the gene matches.

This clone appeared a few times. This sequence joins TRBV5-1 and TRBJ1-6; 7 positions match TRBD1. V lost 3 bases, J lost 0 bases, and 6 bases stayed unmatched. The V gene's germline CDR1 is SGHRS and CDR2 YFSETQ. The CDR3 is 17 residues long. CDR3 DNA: TGCGCCAGCAGCTCGGGACAGTCGTCCTCCTATAATTCACCCCTCCACTTT. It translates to CASSSGQSSSYNSPLHF.

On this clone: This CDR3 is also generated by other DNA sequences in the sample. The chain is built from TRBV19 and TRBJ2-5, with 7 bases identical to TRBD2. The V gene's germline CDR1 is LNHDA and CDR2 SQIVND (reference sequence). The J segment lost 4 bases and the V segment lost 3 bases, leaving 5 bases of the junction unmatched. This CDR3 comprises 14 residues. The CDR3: CASSMRGRGETQYF. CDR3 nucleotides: TGTGCCAGTAGTATGAGAGGGAGGGGAGAGACCCAGTACTTC.

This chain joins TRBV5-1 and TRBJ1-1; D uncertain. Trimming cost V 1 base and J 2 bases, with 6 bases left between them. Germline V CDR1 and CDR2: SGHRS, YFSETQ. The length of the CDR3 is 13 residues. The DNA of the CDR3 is TGCGCCAGCAGCTTGTCCAGAAACACTGAAGCTTTCTTT. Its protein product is CASSLSRNTEAFF.

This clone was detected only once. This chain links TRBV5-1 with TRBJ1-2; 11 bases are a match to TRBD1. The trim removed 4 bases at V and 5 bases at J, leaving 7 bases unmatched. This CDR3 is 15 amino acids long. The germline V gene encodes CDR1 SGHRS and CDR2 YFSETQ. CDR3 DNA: TGCGCCAGCAGCAAACGGACAGGGGGCGAATATGGCTACACCTTC. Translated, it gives CASSKRTGGEYGYTF.

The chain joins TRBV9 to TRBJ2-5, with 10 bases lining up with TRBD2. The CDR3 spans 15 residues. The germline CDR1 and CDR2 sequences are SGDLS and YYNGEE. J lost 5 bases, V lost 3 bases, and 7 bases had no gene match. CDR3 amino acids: CASSASSGGLETQYF. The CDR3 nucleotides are TGTGCCAGCAGCGCAAGTAGCGGGGGGTTGGAGACCCAGTACTTC.